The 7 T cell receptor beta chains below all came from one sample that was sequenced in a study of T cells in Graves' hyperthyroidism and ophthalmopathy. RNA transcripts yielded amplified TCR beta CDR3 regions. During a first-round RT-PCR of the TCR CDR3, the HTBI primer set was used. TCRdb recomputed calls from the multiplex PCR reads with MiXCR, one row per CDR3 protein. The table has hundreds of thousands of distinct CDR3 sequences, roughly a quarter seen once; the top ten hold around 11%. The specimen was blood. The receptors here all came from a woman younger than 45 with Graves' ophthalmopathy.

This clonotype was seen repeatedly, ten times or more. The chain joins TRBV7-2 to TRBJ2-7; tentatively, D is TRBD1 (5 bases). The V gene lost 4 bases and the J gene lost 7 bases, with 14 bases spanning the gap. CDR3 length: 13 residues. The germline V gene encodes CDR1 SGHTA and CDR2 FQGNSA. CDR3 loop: CASSSDRTGEQYF. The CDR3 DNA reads TGTGCCAGCAGCTCCGACCGTACAGGAGAGCAGTACTTC.

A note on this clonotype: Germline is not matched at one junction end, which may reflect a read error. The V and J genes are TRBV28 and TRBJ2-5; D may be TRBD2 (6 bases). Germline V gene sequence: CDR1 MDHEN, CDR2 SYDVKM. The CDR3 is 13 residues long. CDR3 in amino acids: CASIPGDQETQYF. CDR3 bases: TGCGCCAGCATTCCGGGGGACCAAGAGACCCAGTACTTC.

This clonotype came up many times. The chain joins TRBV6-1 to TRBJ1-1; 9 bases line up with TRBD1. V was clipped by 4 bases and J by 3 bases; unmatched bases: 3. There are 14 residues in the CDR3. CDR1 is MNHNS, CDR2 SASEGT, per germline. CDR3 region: CASSGGTGYTEAFF. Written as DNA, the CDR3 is TGTGCCAGCAGTGGGGGGACAGGGTACACTGAAGCTTTCTTT.

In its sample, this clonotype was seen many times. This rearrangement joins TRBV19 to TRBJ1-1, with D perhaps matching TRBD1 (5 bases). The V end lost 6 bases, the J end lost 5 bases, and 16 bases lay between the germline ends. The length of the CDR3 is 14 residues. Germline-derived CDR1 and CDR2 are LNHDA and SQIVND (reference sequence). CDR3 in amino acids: CASRAGTLGTEAFF. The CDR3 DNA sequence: TGTGCCAGTAGAGCCGGGACTTTAGGGACTGAAGCTTTCTTT.

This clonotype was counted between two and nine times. CDR3 DNA sequence: TGCAGTGCTAGAGATGAGTCAGACACTGAAGCTTTCTTT. Translating it yields CSARDESDTEAFF. The chain links TRBV20-1 to TRBJ1-1; D is ambiguous. CDR3 length: 13 residues. Trimming pared 0 bases from V and 3 bases from J, leaving 8 bases between. Germline V gene sequence: CDR1 DFQATT, CDR2 SNEGSKA (reference sequence).

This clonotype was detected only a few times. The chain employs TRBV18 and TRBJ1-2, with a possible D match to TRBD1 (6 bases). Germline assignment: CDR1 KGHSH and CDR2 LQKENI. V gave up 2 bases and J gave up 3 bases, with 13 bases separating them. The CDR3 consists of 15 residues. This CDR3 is CASSPSLAGDYGYTF. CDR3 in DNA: TGTGCCAGCTCACCATCCCTTGCAGGGGACTATGGCTACACCTTC.

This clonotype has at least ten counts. CDR3 nucleotides: TGTGCCAGCAGGCCCGTCCGCTCTGGAAACACCATATATTTT. It encodes CASRPVRSGNTIYF. This chain connects TRBV6-2 or TRBV6-3 to TRBJ1-3; D call uncertain. Between the trimmed V and J ends, which lost 6 bases and 0 bases, there was a span of 9 bases. The CDR3 is 14 amino acids. Germline assignment: CDR1 MNHEY and CDR2 SVGEGT.